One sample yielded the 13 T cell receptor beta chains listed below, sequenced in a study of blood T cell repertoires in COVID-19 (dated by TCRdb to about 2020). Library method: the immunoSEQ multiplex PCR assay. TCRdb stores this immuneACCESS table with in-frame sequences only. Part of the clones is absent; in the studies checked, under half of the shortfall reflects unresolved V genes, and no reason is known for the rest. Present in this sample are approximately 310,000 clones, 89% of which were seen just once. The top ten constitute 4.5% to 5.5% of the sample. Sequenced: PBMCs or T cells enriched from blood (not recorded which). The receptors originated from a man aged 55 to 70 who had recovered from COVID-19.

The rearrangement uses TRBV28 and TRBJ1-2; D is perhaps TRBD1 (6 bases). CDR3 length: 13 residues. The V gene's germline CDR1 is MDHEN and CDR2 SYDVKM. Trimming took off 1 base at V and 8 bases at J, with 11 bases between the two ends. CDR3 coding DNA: TGTGCCAGCAGTTTATTGGGACAAGTAGGCTACACCTTC. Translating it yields CASSLLGQVGYTF.

This CDR3 reads CASSSSQGPNYGYTF. CDR3 sequence (DNA): TGCGCCAGCAGCTCCAGCCAGGGGCCTAACTATGGCTACACCTTC. V and J are TRBV5-1 and TRBJ1-2; the D gene is possibly TRBD1 (6 bases). Germline V gene sequence: CDR1 SGHRS, CDR2 YFSETQ. Trimming shortened V by 3 bases and J by 0 bases, and 12 bases separated the two germline ends. The CDR3 runs 15 residues.

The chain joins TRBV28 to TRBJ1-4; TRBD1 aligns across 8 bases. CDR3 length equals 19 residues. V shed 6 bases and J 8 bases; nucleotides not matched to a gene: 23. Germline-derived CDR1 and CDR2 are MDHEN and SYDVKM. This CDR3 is CASRPMIGQGAGLTEKLFF. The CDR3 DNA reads TGTGCCAGCAGACCCATGATCGGGCAGGGGGCAGGACTCACGGAAAAACTGTTTTTT.

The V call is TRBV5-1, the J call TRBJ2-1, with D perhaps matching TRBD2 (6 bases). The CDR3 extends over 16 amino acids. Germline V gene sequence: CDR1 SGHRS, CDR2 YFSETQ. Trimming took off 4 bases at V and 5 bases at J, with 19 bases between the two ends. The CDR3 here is CASSRDSLATNNEQFF. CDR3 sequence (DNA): TGCGCCAGCAGCCGGGACTCCTTGGCGACCAACAATGAGCAGTTCTTC. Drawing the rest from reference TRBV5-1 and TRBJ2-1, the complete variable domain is KAGVTQTPRYLIKTRGQQVTLSCSPISGHRSVSWYQQTPGQGLQFLFEYFSETQRNKGNFPGRFSGRQFSNSRSEMNVSTLELGDSALYLCASSRDSLATNNEQFFGPGTRLTVL.

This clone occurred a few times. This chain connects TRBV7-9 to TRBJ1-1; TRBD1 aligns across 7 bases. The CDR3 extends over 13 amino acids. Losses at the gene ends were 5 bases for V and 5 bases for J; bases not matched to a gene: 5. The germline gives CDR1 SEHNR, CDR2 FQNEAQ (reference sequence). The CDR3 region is CASSVYRGTEAFF. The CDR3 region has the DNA TGTGCCAGCAGCGTATACAGGGGAACTGAAGCTTTCTTT. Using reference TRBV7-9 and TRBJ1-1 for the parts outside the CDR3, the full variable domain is DTGVSQNPRHKITKRGQNVTFRCDPISEHNRLYWYRQTLGQGPEFLTYFQNEAQLEKSRLLSDRFSAERPKGSFSTLEIQRTEQGDSAMYLCASSVYRGTEAFFGQGTRLTVV.

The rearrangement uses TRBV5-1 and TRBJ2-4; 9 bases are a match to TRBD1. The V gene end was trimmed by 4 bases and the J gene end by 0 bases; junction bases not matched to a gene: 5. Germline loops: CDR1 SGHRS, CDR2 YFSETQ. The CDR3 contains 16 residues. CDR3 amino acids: CASSAGQGLAKNIQYF. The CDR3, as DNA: TGCGCCAGCAGCGCGGGACAGGGACTAGCCAAAAACATTCAGTACTTC.

DNA of the CDR3: TGTGCCAGTAGTATATCGGGACTTGGAAACACCATATATTTT. Its translation: CASSISGLGNTIYF. This rearrangement joins TRBV19 to TRBJ1-3; weak D call: TRBD1 (5 bases). CDR3 length: 14 residues. Germline CDR1 reads LNHDA; CDR2 reads SQIVND (reference sequence). V shed 2 bases and J shed 3 bases, with 8 bases lying between them.

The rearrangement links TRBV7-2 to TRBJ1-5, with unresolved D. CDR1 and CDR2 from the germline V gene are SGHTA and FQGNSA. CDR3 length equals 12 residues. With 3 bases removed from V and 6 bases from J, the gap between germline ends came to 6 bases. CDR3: CASSFFSQPQHF. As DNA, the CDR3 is TGTGCCAGCAGCTTTTTTAGTCAGCCCCAGCATTTT.

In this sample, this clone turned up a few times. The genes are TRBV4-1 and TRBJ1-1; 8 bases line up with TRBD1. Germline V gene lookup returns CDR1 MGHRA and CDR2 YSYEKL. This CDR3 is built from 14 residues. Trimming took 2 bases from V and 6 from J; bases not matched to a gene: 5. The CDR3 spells CASSQMTGDAEAFF. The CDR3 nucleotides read TGCGCCAGCAGCCAAATGACAGGGGATGCTGAAGCTTTCTTT.

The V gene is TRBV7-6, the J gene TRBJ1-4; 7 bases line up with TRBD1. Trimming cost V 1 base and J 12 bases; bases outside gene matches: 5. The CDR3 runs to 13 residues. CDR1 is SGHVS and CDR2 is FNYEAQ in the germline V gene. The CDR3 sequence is CASSLGRGQELFF. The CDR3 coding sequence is TGTGCCAGCAGCTTAGGGAGGGGGCAGGAACTGTTTTTT.

The DNA for the CDR3 is TGTGCCAGCAGTGAGATGGCATCGGGTGAGCAGTTCTTC. This codes for CASSEMASGEQFF. The chain is built from TRBV2 and TRBJ2-1; the D is unclear. The CDR3 totals 13 residues. From germline, CDR1 is SNHLY and CDR2 FYNNEI. The germline V and J ends were trimmed by 3 bases and 9 bases, with 12 bases remaining between them.

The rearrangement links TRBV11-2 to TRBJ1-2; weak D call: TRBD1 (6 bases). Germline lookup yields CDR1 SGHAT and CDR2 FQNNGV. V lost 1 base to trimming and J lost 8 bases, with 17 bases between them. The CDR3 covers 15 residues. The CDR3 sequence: CASSLARGGLIGYTF. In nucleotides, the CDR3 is TGTGCCAGCAGCTTAGCTCGGGGGGGGCTGATCGGCTACACCTTC.

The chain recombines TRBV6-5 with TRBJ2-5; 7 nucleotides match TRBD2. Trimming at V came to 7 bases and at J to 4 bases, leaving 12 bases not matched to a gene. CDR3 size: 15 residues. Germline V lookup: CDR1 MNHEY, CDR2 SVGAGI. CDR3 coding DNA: TGTGCCAGCAACCCACTACCTGCGGGGGTAGAGACCCAGTACTTC. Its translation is CASNPLPAGVETQYF.